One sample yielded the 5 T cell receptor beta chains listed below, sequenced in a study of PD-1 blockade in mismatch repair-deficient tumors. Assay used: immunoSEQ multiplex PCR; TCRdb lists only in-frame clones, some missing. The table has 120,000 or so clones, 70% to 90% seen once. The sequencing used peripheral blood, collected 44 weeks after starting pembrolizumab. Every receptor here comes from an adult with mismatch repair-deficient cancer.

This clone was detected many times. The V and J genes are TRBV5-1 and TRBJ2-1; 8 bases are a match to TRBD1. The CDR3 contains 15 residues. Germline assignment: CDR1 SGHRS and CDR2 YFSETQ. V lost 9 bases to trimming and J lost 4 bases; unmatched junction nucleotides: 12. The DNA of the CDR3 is TGCGCCACCATGACAGGGGTTGGGGTATACAATGAGCAGTTCTTC. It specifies CATMTGVGVYNEQFF.

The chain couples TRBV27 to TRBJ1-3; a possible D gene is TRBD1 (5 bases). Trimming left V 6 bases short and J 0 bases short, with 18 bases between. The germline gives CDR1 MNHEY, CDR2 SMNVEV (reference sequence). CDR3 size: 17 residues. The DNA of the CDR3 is TGTGCCAGCAGCACCATCCCAATCGACAGCTCTGGAAACACCATATATTTT. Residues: CASSTIPIDSSGNTIYF.

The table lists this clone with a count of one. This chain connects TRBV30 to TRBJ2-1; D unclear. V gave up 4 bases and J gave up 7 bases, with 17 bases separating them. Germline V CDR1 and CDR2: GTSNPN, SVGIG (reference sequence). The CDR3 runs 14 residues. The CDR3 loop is CAWNDWAEVNEQFF. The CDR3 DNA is TGTGCCTGGAACGATTGGGCAGAAGTAAATGAGCAGTTCTTC.

DNA of the CDR3: TGTGCCAGCAGCGTAAAAGGGGGCGGTGGCTACACCTTC. Translating gives CASSVKGGGGYTF. V usage is TRBV9 and J usage is TRBJ1-2; 7 bases are shared with TRBD1. Germline trimming cut 1 base from V and 7 bases from J; bases unmatched to any gene: 4. CDR3 length equals 13 residues. Germline-derived CDR1 and CDR2 are SGDLS and YYNGEE.

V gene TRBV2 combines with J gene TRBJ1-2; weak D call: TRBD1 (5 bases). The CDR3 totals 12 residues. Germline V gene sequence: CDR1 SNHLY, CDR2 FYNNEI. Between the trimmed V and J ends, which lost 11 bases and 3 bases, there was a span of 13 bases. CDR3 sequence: CAGQGGDYGYTF. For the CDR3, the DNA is TGTGCCGGCCAGGGAGGGGACTATGGCTACACCTTC.